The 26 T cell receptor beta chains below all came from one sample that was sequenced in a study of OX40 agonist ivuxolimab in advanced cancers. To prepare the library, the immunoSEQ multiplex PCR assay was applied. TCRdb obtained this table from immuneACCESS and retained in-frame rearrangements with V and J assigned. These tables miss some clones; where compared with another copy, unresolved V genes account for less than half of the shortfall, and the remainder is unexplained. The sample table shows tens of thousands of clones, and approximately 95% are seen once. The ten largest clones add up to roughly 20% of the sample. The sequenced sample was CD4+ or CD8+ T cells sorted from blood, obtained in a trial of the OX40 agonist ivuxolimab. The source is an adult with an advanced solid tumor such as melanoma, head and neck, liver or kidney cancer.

The CDR3 DNA reads as TGTGCCAGCAGGGGGGTACAGGGAACTGAAGCTTTCTTT. Translation gives CASRGVQGTEAFF. The chain carries TRBV6-6 and TRBJ1-1; D may be TRBD1 (6 bases). There are 13 residues in the CDR3. Germline V CDR1 and CDR2: MNHNY, SVGAGI (reference sequence). Trimming removed 6 bases at V and 5 bases at J, with 13 bases between.

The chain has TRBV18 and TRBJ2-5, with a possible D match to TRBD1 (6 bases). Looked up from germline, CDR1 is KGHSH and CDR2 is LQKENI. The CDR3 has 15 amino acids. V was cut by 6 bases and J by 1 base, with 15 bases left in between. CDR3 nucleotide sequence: TGTGCCAGCTCGCCAACCGACAGGCTCCAAGAGACCCAGTACTTC. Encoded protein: CASSPTDRLQETQYF.

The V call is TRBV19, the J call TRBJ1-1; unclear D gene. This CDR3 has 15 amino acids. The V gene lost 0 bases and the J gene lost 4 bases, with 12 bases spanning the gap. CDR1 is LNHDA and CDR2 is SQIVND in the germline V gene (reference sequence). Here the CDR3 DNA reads TGTGCCAGTAGTATAGATCAAGGAAGGTTCACTGAAGCTTTCTTT. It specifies CASSIDQGRFTEAFF.

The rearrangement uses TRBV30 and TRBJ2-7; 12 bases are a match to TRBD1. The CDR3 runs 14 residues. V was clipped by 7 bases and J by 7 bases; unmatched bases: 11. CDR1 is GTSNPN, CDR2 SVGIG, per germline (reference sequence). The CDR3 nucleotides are TGTGCCTTAATCCCCTGGGACAGGGGGCGTGAGCAGTACTTC. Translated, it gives CALIPWDRGREQYF. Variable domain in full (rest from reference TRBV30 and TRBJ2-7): SQTIHQWPATLVQPVGSPLSLECTVEGTSNPNLYWYRQAAGRGLQLLFYSVGIGQISSEVPQNLSASRPQDRQFILSSKKLLLSDSGFYLCALIPWDRGREQYFGPGTRLTVT.

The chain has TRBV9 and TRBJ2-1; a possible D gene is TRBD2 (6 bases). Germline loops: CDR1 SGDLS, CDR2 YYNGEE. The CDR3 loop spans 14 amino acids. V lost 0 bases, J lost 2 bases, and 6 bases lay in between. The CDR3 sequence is CASSVAGAYNEQFF. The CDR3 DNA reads TGTGCCAGCAGCGTAGCGGGGGCCTACAATGAGCAGTTCTTC.

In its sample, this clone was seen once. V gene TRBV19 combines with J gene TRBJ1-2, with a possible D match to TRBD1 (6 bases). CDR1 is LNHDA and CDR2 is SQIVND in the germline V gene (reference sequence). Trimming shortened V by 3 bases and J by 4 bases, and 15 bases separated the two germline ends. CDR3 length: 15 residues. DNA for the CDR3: TGTGCCAGTAGTATTACAGTACAGGGTCCCTATGGCTACACCTTC. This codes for CASSITVQGPYGYTF.

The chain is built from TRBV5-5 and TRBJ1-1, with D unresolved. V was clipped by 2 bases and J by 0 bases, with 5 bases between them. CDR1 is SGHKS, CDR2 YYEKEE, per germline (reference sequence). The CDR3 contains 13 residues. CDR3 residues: CASSFWLNTEAFF. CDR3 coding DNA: TGTGCCAGCAGCTTCTGGTTGAACACTGAAGCTTTCTTT.

The CDR3: CASSPGLAGVSYNEQFF. The CDR3 nucleotides are TGTGCCAGCAGCCCTGGACTAGCGGGTGTCTCCTACAATGAGCAGTTCTTC. The V gene is TRBV5-6, the J gene TRBJ2-1; TRBD2 matches at 11 bases. The CDR3 runs to 17 residues. Germline trimming cut 4 bases from V and 0 bases from J; bases unmatched to any gene: 6. Germline V lookup: CDR1 SGHDT, CDR2 YYEEEE.

The CDR3 reads CASSAREAITGELFF. CDR3 bases: TGTGCCAGCAGCGCCCGGGAGGCAATTACCGGGGAGCTGTTTTTT. The chain is built from TRBV7-7 and TRBJ2-2; the match to TRBD2 covers 7 bases. Trimming took 5 bases from V and 5 from J; bases not matched to a gene: 8. Germline CDR1 SSHAT, CDR2 FNYEAQ (reference sequence). CDR3 size: 15 residues.

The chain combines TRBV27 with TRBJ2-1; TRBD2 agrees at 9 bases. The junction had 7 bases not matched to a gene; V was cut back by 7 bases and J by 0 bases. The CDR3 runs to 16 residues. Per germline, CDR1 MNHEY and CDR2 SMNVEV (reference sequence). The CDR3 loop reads CASTLTSGSSYNEQFF. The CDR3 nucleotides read TGTGCCAGCACCTTGACTAGCGGTAGCTCCTACAATGAGCAGTTCTTC.

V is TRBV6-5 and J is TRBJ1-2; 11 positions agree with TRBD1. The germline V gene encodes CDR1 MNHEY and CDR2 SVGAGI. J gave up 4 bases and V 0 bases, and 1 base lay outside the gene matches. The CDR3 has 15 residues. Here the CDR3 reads CASSYSGTGGYGYTF. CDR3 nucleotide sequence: TGTGCCAGCAGTTACTCCGGGACAGGGGGCTATGGCTACACCTTC.

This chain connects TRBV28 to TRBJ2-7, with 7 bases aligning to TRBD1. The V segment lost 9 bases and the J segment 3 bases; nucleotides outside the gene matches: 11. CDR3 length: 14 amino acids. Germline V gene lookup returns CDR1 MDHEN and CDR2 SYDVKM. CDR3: CASDTGENIYEQYF. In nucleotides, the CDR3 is TGTGCCAGTGACACAGGGGAAAACATCTACGAGCAGTACTTC.

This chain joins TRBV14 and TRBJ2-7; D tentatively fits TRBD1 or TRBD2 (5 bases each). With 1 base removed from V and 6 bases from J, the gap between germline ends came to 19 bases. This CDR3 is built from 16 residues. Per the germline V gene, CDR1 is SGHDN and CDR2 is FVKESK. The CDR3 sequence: CASSQGIGAKGGEQYF. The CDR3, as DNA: TGTGCCAGCAGCCAAGGGATCGGGGCCAAGGGCGGCGAGCAGTACTTC.

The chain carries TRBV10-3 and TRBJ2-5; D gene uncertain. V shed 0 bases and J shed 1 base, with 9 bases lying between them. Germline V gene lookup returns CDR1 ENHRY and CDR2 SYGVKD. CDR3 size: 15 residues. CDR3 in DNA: TGTGCCATCAGTGAGTCGGCCTATACCCAAGAGACCCAGTACTTC. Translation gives CAISESAYTQETQYF.

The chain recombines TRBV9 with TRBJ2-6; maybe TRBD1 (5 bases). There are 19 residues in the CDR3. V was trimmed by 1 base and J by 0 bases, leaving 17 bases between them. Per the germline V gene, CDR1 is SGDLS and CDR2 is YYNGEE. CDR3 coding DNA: TGTGCCAGCAGCGTATGGGAAGGGGTCCTCCCCTCTGGGGCCAACGTCCTGACTTTC. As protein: CASSVWEGVLPSGANVLTF.

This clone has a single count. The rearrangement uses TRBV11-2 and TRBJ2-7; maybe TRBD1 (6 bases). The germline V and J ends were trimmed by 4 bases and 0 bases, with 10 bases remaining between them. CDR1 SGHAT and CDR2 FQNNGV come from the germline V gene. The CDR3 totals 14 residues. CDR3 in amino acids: CASSYRVTSYEQYF. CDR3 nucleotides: TGTGCCAGCAGCTACAGGGTGACCTCCTACGAGCAGTACTTC.

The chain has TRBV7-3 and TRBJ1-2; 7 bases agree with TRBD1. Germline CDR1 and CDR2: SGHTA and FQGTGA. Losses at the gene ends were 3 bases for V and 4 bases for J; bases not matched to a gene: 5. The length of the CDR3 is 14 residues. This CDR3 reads CASSLGTVTYGYTF. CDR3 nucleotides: TGTGCCAGCAGCTTGGGGACAGTGACCTATGGCTACACCTTC.

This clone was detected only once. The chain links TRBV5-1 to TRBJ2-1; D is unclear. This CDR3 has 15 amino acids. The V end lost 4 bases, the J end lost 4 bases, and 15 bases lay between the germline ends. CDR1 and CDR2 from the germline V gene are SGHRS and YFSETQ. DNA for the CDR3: TGCGCCAGCAGCCATGACTGGCCGACTTACAATGAGCAGTTCTTC. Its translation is CASSHDWPTYNEQFF.

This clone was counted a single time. The CDR3 nucleotides read TGCGCCAGCAGCCAATCCCCCAACCGAGGGACAGGGGTTGCCGATACGCAGTATTTT. This codes for CASSQSPNRGTGVADTQYF. The chain has TRBV4-1 and TRBJ2-3; 10 positions match TRBD1. The CDR3 is 19 amino acids. Germline CDR1 and CDR2: MGHRA and YSYEKL. V was clipped by 2 bases and J by 6 bases; unmatched bases: 17.

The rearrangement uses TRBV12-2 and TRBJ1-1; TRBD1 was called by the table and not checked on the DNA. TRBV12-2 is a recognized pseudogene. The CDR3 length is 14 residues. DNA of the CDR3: TGTGCAAGTCGCTTTGAGACAGTGAACACTGAAGCTTTCTTT. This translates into CASRFETVNTEAFF.

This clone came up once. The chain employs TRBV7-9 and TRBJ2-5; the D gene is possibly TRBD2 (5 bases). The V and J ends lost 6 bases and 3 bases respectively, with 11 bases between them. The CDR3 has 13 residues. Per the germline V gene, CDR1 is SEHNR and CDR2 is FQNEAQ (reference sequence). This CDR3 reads CASSPSWEETQYF. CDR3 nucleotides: TGTGCCAGCAGTCCTAGCTGGGAAGAGACCCAGTACTTC.

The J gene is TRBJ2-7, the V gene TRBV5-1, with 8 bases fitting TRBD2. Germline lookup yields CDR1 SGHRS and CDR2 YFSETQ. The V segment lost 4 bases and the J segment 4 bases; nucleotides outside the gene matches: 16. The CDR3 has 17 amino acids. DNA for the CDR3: TGCGCCAGCAGCCACGGACTAGCATTGCGATCACAATACGAGCAGTACTTC. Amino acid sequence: CASSHGLALRSQYEQYF.

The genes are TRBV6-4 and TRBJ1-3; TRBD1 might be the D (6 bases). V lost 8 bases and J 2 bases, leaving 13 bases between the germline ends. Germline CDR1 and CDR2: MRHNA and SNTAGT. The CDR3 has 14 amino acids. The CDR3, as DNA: TGTGCCAGCCCGGAAGGGGGGACTGGAAACACCATATATTTT. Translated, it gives CASPEGGTGNTIYF.

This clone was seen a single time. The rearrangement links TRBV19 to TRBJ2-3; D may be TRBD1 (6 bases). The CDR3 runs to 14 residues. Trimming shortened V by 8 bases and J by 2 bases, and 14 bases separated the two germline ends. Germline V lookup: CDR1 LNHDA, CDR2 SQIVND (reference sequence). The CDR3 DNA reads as TGTGCCAGTCAGTCCGGGACACACACAGATACGCAGTATTTT. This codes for CASQSGTHTDTQYF. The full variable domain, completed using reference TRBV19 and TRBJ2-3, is DGGITQSPKYLFRKEGQNVTLSCEQNLNHDAMYWYRQDPGQGLRLIYYSQIVNDFQKGDIAEGYSVSREKKESFPLTVTSAQKNPTAFYLCASQSGTHTDTQYFGPGTRLTVL.

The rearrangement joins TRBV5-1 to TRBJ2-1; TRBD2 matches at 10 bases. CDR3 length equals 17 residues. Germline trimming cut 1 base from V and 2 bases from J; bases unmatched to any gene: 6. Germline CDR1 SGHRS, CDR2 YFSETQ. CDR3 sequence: CASSLPTSGPPYNEQFF. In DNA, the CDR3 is TGCGCCAGCAGCTTGCCGACTAGCGGGCCCCCCTACAATGAGCAGTTCTTC.

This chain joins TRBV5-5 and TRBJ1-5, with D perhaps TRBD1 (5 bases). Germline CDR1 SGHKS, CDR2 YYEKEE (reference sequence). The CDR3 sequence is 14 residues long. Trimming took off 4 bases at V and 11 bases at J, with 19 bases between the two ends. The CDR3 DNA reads TGTGCCAGCAGCCCCGGGACCGCGTCGGAGGCCCAGCATTTT. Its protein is CASSPGTASEAQHF.